Listed below are T cell receptor beta chains from one sample, sequenced in a study of long-term antiretroviral therapy in people with HIV. Sequencing was performed with immunoSEQ multiplex PCR; in TCRdb, only in-frame clones are kept and a portion is missing. The sample yields tens of thousands of clones, over 85% seen once. The sample in question was unsorted PBMCs, obtained 7.6 years after starting antiretroviral therapy. These receptors were obtained from a woman aged 40 to 50 with HIV. The CDR3 runs from the conserved cysteine through the conserved F or W. The D gene is left open where the match is weak. Only part of the rows carry a size: once, few, many, or a class if the clone is expanded.

j_call: TRBJ2-3
cdr3_length: 14
d_call: .
clone_size: .
v_call: TRBV10-1
cdr3_aa: CASSESQAADTQYF
cdr3_nt: TGCGCCAGCAGTGAGTCCCAGGCCGCAGATACGCAGTATTTT

j_call: TRBJ2-3
cdr3_length: 13
d_call: .
clone_size: .
v_call: TRBV5-1
cdr3_aa: CASSLAGTDTQYF
cdr3_nt: TGCGCCAGCAGCTTGGCCGGGACAGATACGCAGTATTTT

j_call: TRBJ2-7
cdr3_length: 16
d_call: .
clone_size: .
v_call: TRBV2
cdr3_aa: CASREPRADAINEQYF
cdr3_nt: TGTGCCAGCAGGGAGCCCCGAGCGGACGCTATAAACGAGCAGTACTTC

j_call: TRBJ2-7
cdr3_length: 14
d_call: .
clone_size: .
v_call: TRBV7-3
cdr3_aa: CASSTNGARDEQYF
cdr3_nt: TGTGCCAGCAGCACCAACGGGGCCCGTGACGAGCAGTACTTC

j_call: TRBJ1-5
cdr3_length: 17
d_call: TRBD1
clone_size: .
v_call: TRBV6-4
cdr3_aa: CAIIRTGNDTKNQPQHF
cdr3_nt: TGTGCCATCATAAGGACAGGTAACGACACGAAAAATCAGCCCCAGCATTTT

j_call: TRBJ2-7
cdr3_length: 15
d_call: TRBD2
clone_size: .
v_call: TRBV15
cdr3_aa: CATSRNRGGNYEQYF
cdr3_nt: TGTGCCACCAGCAGGAACCGCGGGGGAAACTACGAGCAGTACTTC

j_call: TRBJ1-2
cdr3_length: 14
d_call: TRBD1
clone_size: .
v_call: TRBV6-5
cdr3_aa: CASSYGWTGDGYTF
cdr3_nt: TGTGCCAGCAGTTACGGGTGGACAGGGGATGGCTACACCTTC

j_call: TRBJ1-5
cdr3_length: 13
d_call: .
clone_size: .
v_call: TRBV6-1
cdr3_aa: CASSEQGDQPQHF
cdr3_nt: TGTGCCAGCAGTGAACAGGGTGATCAGCCCCAGCATTTT

j_call: TRBJ1-2
cdr3_length: 16
d_call: TRBD1
clone_size: .
v_call: TRBV14
cdr3_aa: CASSLLGTGANYGYTF
cdr3_nt: TGTGCCAGCAGCCTATTGGGGACAGGGGCGAACTATGGCTACACCTTC

j_call: TRBJ2-1
cdr3_length: 23
d_call: TRBD1
clone_size: .
v_call: TRBV12-5
cdr3_aa: CASGLRTGGRWSRVGSSYNEQFF
cdr3_nt: TGTGCTAGTGGTTTGCGTACAGGGGGCCGATGGTCCCGGGTCGGAAGCTCCTACAATGAGCAGTTCTTC

j_call: TRBJ2-5
cdr3_length: 15
d_call: .
clone_size: .
v_call: TRBV19
cdr3_aa: CASSNGVMYQETQYF
cdr3_nt: TGTGCCAGTAGTAATGGCGTAATGTACCAAGAGACCCAGTACTTC

j_call: TRBJ2-5
cdr3_length: 13
d_call: .
clone_size: .
v_call: TRBV11-2
cdr3_aa: CASSLTTDETQYF
cdr3_nt: TGTGCCAGCAGCTTAACGACAGACGAGACCCAGTACTTC

j_call: TRBJ2-1
cdr3_length: 16
d_call: TRBD2
clone_size: once
v_call: TRBV18
cdr3_aa: CASSPRLAGGHNEQFF
cdr3_nt: TGTGCCAGCTCACCACGACTAGCGGGGGGCCACAATGAGCAGTTCTTC

j_call: TRBJ2-7
cdr3_length: 17
d_call: .
clone_size: .
v_call: TRBV4-3
cdr3_aa: CASSQDGREGGSYEQYF
cdr3_nt: TGCGCCAGCAGCCAAGATGGGCGCGAGGGGGGCTCCTACGAGCAGTACTTC

j_call: TRBJ1-1
cdr3_length: 18
d_call: .
clone_size: .
v_call: TRBV5-1
cdr3_aa: CASSLGILGQPRNTEAFF
cdr3_nt: TGCGCCAGCAGCTTGGGGATACTGGGACAACCTAGGAACACTGAAGCTTTCTTT

j_call: TRBJ1-1
cdr3_length: 14
d_call: .
clone_size: .
v_call: TRBV28
cdr3_aa: CASSPPPGFTEAFF
cdr3_nt: TGTGCCAGCAGTCCCCCGCCCGGGTTCACTGAAGCTTTCTTT

j_call: TRBJ1-2
cdr3_length: 12
d_call: .
clone_size: .
v_call: TRBV2
cdr3_aa: CASPGGFKGYTF
cdr3_nt: TGTGCCAGCCCGGGGGGGTTTAAGGGCTACACCTTC

j_call: TRBJ2-7
cdr3_length: 14
d_call: .
clone_size: .
v_call: TRBV19
cdr3_aa: CASSIQQSPYEQYF
cdr3_nt: TGTGCCAGTAGTATACAACAGTCGCCCTACGAGCAGTACTTC

j_call: TRBJ1-2
cdr3_length: 14
d_call: .
clone_size: .
v_call: TRBV4-2
cdr3_aa: CASSQEHTNYGYTF
cdr3_nt: TGTGCCAGCAGCCAAGAACACACTAACTATGGCTACACCTTC

j_call: TRBJ2-1
cdr3_length: 15
d_call: .
clone_size: medium-sized
v_call: TRBV4-3
cdr3_aa: CASSQERGYSNEQFF
cdr3_nt: TGCGCCAGCAGCCAAGAGCGTGGCTACTCCAATGAGCAGTTCTTC

j_call: TRBJ1-2
cdr3_length: 13
d_call: .
clone_size: .
v_call: TRBV30
cdr3_aa: CAWSVGPFGGYTF
cdr3_nt: TGTGCCTGGAGTGTAGGGCCATTTGGCGGCTACACCTTC

j_call: TRBJ1-2
cdr3_length: 13
d_call: .
clone_size: few
v_call: TRBV10-3
cdr3_aa: CAISDDRYYGYTF
cdr3_nt: TGTGCCATCAGTGACGACCGGTACTATGGCTACACCTTC